This TCR beta chain was sequenced for a study of shared clonotypes between healthy human individuals. Findings and limits, study-wide: Roughly 4.7% was the fraction of naive CD4 clonotypes found shared across a few donors.

Per the authors' pipeline: Junction-only sequences without quality scores came from ImmunoSEQ, so filtering differed. Sequenced by immunoSEQ multiplex PCR; TCRdb stores in-frame clones only, minus some. V and J calls plus clone size are reproduced from that table; the DNA served to infer D and trimming. Of about 640,000 clones listed, 60% to 80% are singletons. Donors, healthy HIV-negative adults, lacked recent acute infections or vaccinations. Subsets obtained from CD4+ cells comprised CD45RA+ naive and CD45RA-negative memory cells. Regarding this clone: The target antigen is unknown.

The length of the CDR3 is 14 residues. V lost 2 bases and J 1 base, leaving 8 bases between the germline ends. Per germline, CDR1 SGHRS and CDR2 YFSETQ. The TCR originated in a woman aged 30 to 39 in good health. The specimen sequenced was memory CD4+ T cells sorted from blood. The sample's subset: CD45RA-negative fraction. The V and J genes are TRBV5-1 and TRBJ2-3, with a weak D call TRBD2 (5 bases). DNA for the CDR3: TGCGCCAGCAGCTTCGGGCGGGGCACAGATACGCAGTATTTT. This sequence encodes CASSFGRGTDTQYF. Full variable domain (missing parts from reference TRBV5-1 and TRBJ2-3): KAGVTQTPRYLIKTRGQQVTLSCSPISGHRSVSWYQQTPGQGLQFLFEYFSETQRNKGNFPGRFSGRQFSNSRSEMNVSTLELGDSALYLCASSFGRGTDTQYFGPGTRLTVL.